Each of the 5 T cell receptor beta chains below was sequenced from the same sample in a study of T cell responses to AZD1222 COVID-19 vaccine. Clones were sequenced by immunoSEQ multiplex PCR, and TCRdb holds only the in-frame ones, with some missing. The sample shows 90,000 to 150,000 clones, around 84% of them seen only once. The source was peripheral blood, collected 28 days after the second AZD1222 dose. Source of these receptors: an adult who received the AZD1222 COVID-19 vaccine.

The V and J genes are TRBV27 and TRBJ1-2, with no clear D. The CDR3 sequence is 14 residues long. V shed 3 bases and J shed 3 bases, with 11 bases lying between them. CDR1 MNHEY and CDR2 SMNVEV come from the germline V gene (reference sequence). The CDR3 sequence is CASSFYAGDYGYTF. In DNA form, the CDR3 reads TGTGCCAGCAGTTTCTACGCGGGAGACTATGGCTACACCTTC.

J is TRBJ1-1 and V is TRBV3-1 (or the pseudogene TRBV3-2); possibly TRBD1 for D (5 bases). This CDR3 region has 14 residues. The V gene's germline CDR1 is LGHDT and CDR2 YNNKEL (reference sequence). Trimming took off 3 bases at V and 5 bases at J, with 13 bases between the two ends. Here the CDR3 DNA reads TGTGCCAGCAGCCAGGTCAGGGAGGGAACTGAAGCTTTCTTT. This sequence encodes CASSQVREGTEAFF.

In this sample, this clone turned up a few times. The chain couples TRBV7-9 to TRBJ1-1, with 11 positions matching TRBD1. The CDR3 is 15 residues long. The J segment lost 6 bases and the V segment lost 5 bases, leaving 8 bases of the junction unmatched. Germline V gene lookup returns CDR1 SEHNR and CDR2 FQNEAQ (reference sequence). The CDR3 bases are TGTGCCAGCAGCCCGGACCGGGACAGGGGGGCTGAAGCTTTCTTT. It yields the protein CASSPDRDRGAEAFF.

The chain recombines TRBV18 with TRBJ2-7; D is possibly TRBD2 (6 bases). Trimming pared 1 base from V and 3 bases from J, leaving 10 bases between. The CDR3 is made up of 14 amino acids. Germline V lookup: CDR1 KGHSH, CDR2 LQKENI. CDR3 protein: CASSPREDRYEQYF. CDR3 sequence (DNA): TGTGCCAGCTCACCACGGGAGGATCGCTACGAGCAGTACTTC.

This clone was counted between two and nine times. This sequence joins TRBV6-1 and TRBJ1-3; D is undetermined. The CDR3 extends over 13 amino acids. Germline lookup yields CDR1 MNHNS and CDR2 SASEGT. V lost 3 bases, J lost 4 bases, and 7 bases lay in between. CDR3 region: CASSEVRGNTIYF. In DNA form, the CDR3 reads TGTGCCAGCAGTGAGGTTCGGGGAAACACCATATATTTT.